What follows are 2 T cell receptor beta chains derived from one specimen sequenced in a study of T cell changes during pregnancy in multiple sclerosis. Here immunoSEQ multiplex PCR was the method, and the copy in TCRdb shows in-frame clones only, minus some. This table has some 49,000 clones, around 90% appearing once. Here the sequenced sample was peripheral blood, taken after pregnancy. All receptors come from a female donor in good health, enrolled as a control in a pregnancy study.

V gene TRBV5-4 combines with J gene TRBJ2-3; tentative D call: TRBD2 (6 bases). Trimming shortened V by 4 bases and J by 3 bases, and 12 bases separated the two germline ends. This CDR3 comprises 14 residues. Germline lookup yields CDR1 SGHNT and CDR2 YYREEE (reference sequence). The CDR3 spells CASSAGSGTDTQYF. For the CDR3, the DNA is TGTGCCAGCAGCGCGGGATCCGGGACAGATACGCAGTATTTT.

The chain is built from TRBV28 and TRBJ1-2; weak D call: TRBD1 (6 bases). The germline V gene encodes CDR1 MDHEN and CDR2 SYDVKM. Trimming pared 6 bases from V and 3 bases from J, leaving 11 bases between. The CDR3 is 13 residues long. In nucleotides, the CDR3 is TGTGCCAGCAGCCGACAGGCGTACTATGGCTACACCTTC. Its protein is CASSRQAYYGYTF.